A selection of T cell receptor beta chains follows, all from one sample in a study of blood T cell repertoires in COVID-19. Profiled with immunoSEQ multiplex PCR; TCRdb holds only in-frame clones, not every one. The data show tens of thousands of clones, with 65% to 85% seen just once and less than 4.5% held by the top ten. Sequencing was performed on peripheral blood. All receptors come from a man aged 45-65 years with active COVID-19. Each CDR3 is given with its conserved first and last residue. A D gene is named only where the DNA matches it firmly. Clone size appears in some rows only: once, few, many, or a class for an expanded clone.

TRBD2 | TRBJ2-3 | once | TRBV2 | CASSESSGAPDTQYF | TGTGCCAGCAGTGAATCTAGCGGGGCCCCAGATACGCAGTATTTT
TRBD1 | TRBJ1-5 | once | TRBV10-3 | CAISGTGGNQPQHF | TGTGCCATCAGCGGGACAGGGGGCAATCAGCCCCAGCATTTT
TRBD1 | TRBJ2-3 | NA | TRBV4-3 | CASSQEAGGGTDTQYF | TGCGCCAGCAGCCAAGAGGCAGGGGGAGGCACAGATACGCAGTATTTT
TRBD2 | TRBJ2-1 | NA | TRBV7-9 | CASSSPTSGGTGRHYEQFF | TGTGCCAGCAGCTCCCCGACTAGCGGGGGAACGGGGCGACACTATGAGCAGTTCTTC
NA | TRBJ1-5 | NA | TRBV19 | CASSPTYGGGNQPQHF | TGTGCCAGTAGTCCGACGTACGGGGGTGGCAATCAGCCCCAGCATTTT
NA | TRBJ1-4 | NA | TRBV19 | CASSKAGEVEKLFF | TGTGCCAGTAGTAAGGCCGGGGAGGTCGAAAAACTGTTTTTT
NA | TRBJ1-1 | NA | TRBV13 | CASSLYRTTEAFF | TGTGCCAGCAGCCTTTACAGGACCACTGAAGCTTTCTTT
NA | TRBJ1-4 | NA | TRBV4-1 | CASLGASDEKLFF | TGCGCCAGCTTGGGGGCGTCGGATGAAAAACTGTTTTTT
NA | TRBJ1-4 | once | TRBV13 | CASSLRGEKLFF | TGTGCCAGCAGCTTAAGGGGAGAAAAACTGTTTTTT
NA | TRBJ1-1 | NA | TRBV6-5 | CASRGWSEAFF | TGTGCCAGCCGGGGGTGGTCTGAAGCTTTCTTT
TRBD1 | TRBJ1-6 | once | TRBV7-9 | CASSSWGQVGSPLHF | TGTGCCAGCAGCTCTTGGGGACAGGTCGGGTCACCCCTCCACTTT
NA | TRBJ1-2 | few | TRBV10-1 | CASSEQASVGYTF | TGCGCCAGCAGTGAACAGGCCTCCGTTGGCTACACCTTC
TRBD1 | TRBJ2-1 | NA | TRBV5-8 | CASSLFQGQDYNEQFF | TGTGCCAGCAGCTTGTTCCAGGGACAGGACTACAATGAGCAGTTCTTC
NA | TRBJ2-2 | NA | TRBV29-1 | CSVETETAGTGELFF | TGCAGCGTTGAAACAGAGACCGCGGGCACCGGGGAGCTGTTTTTT
TRBD1 | TRBJ1-4 | NA | TRBV4-3 | CASSHLDRDEKLFF | TGCGCCAGCAGCCACCTGGACAGGGATGAAAAACTGTTTTTT
TRBD1 | TRBJ1-2 | NA | TRBV11-2 | CASSIGQGGGYTF | TGTGCCAGCAGCATCGGACAGGGGGGTGGCTACACCTTC
TRBD2 | TRBJ2-2 | NA | TRBV12-5 | CASGFLAGTNTGELFF | TGTGCTAGTGGTTTCCTAGCGGGGACCAACACCGGGGAGCTGTTTTTT
TRBD1 | TRBJ1-2 | NA | TRBV19 | CASSPDRVGYTF | TGTGCCAGTAGTCCAGACAGGGTTGGCTACACCTTC
NA | TRBJ2-2 | few | TRBV5-1 | CASSLDGAGTGELFF | TGCGCCAGCAGCTTGGATGGGGCCGGAACCGGGGAGCTGTTTTTT
NA | TRBJ2-5 | NA | TRBV7-2 | CASSLSSETQYF | TGTGCCAGCAGCTTATCGTCGGAGACCCAGTACTTC
TRBD2 | TRBJ2-5 | NA | TRBV28 | CASSVSSGGARETQYF | TGTGCCAGCAGTGTCTCTAGCGGGGGGGCCAGAGAGACCCAGTACTTC
TRBD2 | TRBJ2-5 | NA | TRBV7-2 | CASSLSSGGGQETQYF | TGTGCCAGCAGCTTAAGTAGCGGGGGGGGCCAAGAGACCCAGTACTTC
TRBD1 | TRBJ1-3 | NA | TRBV6-6 | CASSYRQGGGNTIYF | TGTGCCAGCAGTTACCGACAGGGGGGCGGAAACACCATATATTTT
NA | TRBJ1-1 | NA | TRBV11-2 | CASSLAGGVRTEAFF | TGTGCCAGCAGCTTAGCCGGGGGTGTGAGGACTGAAGCTTTCTTT
TRBD1 | TRBJ1-2 | NA | TRBV7-2 | CASSLFGRTGGTYGYTF | TGTGCCAGCAGCCTCTTCGGGCGGACAGGGGGCACCTATGGCTACACCTTC
NA | TRBJ1-1 | NA | TRBV7-2 | CASSHAGNTEAFF | TGTGCCAGCAGCCATGCGGGGAACACTGAAGCTTTCTTT
TRBD1 | TRBJ1-3 | few | TRBV10-3 | CATYSPRTGLFRNTIYF | TGTGCCACCTATTCACCACGGACAGGATTGTTTAGAAACACCATATATTTT
TRBD2 | TRBJ2-1 | NA | TRBV10-3 | CAISGLAGDNEQFF | TGTGCCATCAGCGGACTAGCGGGGGACAATGAGCAGTTCTTC
TRBD2 | TRBJ2-1 | NA | TRBV5-5 | CASSSTGLADLPYNEQFF | TGTGCCAGCAGCTCCACGGGACTAGCGGATCTACCCTACAATGAGCAGTTCTTC
TRBD1 | TRBJ1-2 | NA | TRBV6-6 | CASSYWTQGADYGYTF | TGTGCCAGCAGTTACTGGACACAGGGGGCGGACTATGGCTACACCTTC
TRBD1 | TRBJ1-3 | NA | TRBV6-1 | CASSEIGGPGNTIYF | TGTGCCAGCAGTGAAATAGGGGGCCCTGGAAACACCATATATTTT
NA | TRBJ1-1 | NA | TRBV6-5 | CASSPGGNTEAFF | TGTGCCAGCAGCCCGGGGGGGAACACTGAAGCTTTCTTT
TRBD1 | TRBJ1-5 | NA | TRBV15 | CATGTGGDEPQHF | TGTGCCACCGGGACAGGGGGTGATGAGCCCCAGCATTTT
NA | TRBJ1-1 | NA | TRBV7-2 | CASSTDRNTEAFF | TGTGCCAGCAGCACCGACAGAAACACTGAAGCTTTCTTT
TRBD1 | TRBJ1-5 | NA | TRBV2 | CASRDRVGPQHF | TGTGCCAGCAGAGACAGGGTAGGTCCCCAGCATTTT
NA | TRBJ1-4 | NA | TRBV15 | CATSRDPQRSNEKLFF | TGTGCCACCAGCAGAGACCCACAGAGATCTAATGAAAAACTGTTTTTT
NA | TRBJ2-4 | NA | TRBV5-1 | CASSPQGAKNIQYF | TGCGCCAGCAGCCCACAGGGAGCCAAAAACATTCAGTACTTC
NA | TRBJ1-4 | NA | TRBV25-1 | CASSEAGNEKLFF | TGTGCCAGCAGTGAAGCAGGGAATGAAAAACTGTTTTTT
NA | TRBJ1-6 | NA | TRBV3-1/TRBV3-2 | CASSPGRDTNSPLHF | TGTGCCAGCAGCCCCGGCCGGGACACCAATTCACCCCTCCACTTT
NA | TRBJ1-5 | NA | TRBV24-1 | CATSDFGARAAGNQPQHF | TGTGCCACCAGTGATTTCGGCGCCAGGGCTGCCGGCAATCAGCCCCAGCATTTT
TRBD1 | TRBJ1-3 | NA | TRBV6-2/TRBV6-3 | CASSPIGTGTSGNTIYF | TGTGCCAGCAGTCCCATCGGGACAGGGACTTCTGGAAACACCATATATTTT
NA | TRBJ1-4 | NA | TRBV5-4 | CASSRGRTNEKLFF | TGTGCCAGCAGCCGAGGGCGTACTAATGAAAAACTGTTTTTT
NA | TRBJ1-3 | NA | TRBV5-8 | CASSLETALPGAGNTIYF | TGTGCCAGCAGCTTGGAAACGGCCCTACCGGGAGCCGGAAACACCATATATTTT